Shown below are 24 T cell receptor beta chains from a single sample sequenced in a study of cytomegalovirus exposure and HLA in healthy donors. A multiplex PCR was run with 60 Vbeta primers and 13 Jbeta primers. This table comes from immunoSEQ multiplex PCR, and its TCRdb copy is limited to in-frame clones, with some not included. This sample has fewer than 120,000 clones; around 88% occur once, and the top ten carry around 2%. The sample taken for sequencing was PBMCs. All receptors come from a man between 40 and 49 years old in good health and CMV-seronegative.

The CDR3 sequence: CASSYDSTSGTYEQYF. DNA for the CDR3: TGTGCCAGCAGTTACGATAGCACTAGCGGGACCTACGAGCAGTACTTC. The V and J genes are TRBV6-5 and TRBJ2-7; 10 bases align to TRBD2. CDR1 and CDR2 from the germline V gene are MNHEY and SVGAGI. The CDR3 extends over 16 amino acids. The V and J ends lost 2 bases and 2 bases, in that order; junction bases with no gene match: 6.

This chain uses TRBV4-2 with TRBJ2-1; 16 nucleotides agree with TRBD2. The CDR3 totals 19 residues. Germline CDR1 is LGHNA and CDR2 is YNFKEQ. Unmatched junction bases numbered 10, after V lost 0 bases and J lost 8 bases. CDR3 region: CASSQDPLGTSGGAYEQFF. CDR3 sequence (DNA): TGTGCCAGCAGCCAAGATCCCCTCGGGACTAGCGGGGGGGCCTATGAGCAGTTCTTC.

The rearrangement links TRBV28 to TRBJ2-7, with 11 bases that match TRBD2. After removal of 6 bases from V and 5 bases from J, the junction contained 9 bases not matched to a gene. The CDR3 totals 15 residues. Germline V gene lookup returns CDR1 MDHEN and CDR2 SYDVKM. The CDR3 coding sequence is TGTGCCAGCAGCCCCACTAGCGGGGGTATCCACGAGCAGTACTTC. Translated, it gives CASSPTSGGIHEQYF.

This clone showed up just once. The chain recombines TRBV5-4 with TRBJ2-7; unclear D gene. Trimming cost V 4 bases and J 7 bases, with 6 bases left between them. This CDR3 spans 10 amino acids. Germline CDR1 and CDR2: SGHNT and YYREEE (reference sequence). The DNA of the CDR3 is TGTGCCAGCAGCCTCTCGGAGCAGTACTTC. Translating gives CASSLSEQYF.

This sequence joins TRBV6-1 and TRBJ1-1, with D tentatively TRBD1 (6 bases). Trimming took off 4 bases at V and 5 bases at J, with 17 bases between the two ends. The CDR3 sequence is 15 residues long. CDR1 is MNHNS and CDR2 is SASEGT in the germline V gene. CDR3 amino acids: CASSGQSLQGTEAFF. CDR3 DNA: TGTGCCAGCAGTGGTCAATCACTCCAGGGGACTGAAGCTTTCTTT.

This chain connects TRBV28 to TRBJ2-7; TRBD1 agrees at 8 bases. Germline V CDR1 and CDR2: MDHEN, SYDVKM. The CDR3 spans 17 residues. The J segment lost 5 bases and the V segment lost 7 bases, leaving 19 bases of the junction unmatched. DNA of the CDR3: TGTGCCAGCACTACCCCCGGTGGTCCCAGGGGGCGGAACGAGCAGTACTTC. Its protein product is CASTTPGGPRGRNEQYF.

The chain carries TRBV6-6 and TRBJ2-7, with TRBD1 as a possible D gene (6 bases). The CDR3 covers 13 residues. Trimming stripped 6 bases from V and 0 bases from J, with 9 bases between. Per germline, CDR1 MNHNY and CDR2 SVGAGI (reference sequence). The CDR3 sequence: CASSRDTSYEQYF. CDR3 bases: TGTGCCAGCAGCCGGGACACCTCCTACGAGCAGTACTTC.

This chain joins TRBV2 and TRBJ2-7; 7 bases fit TRBD1. The CDR3 loop spans 13 amino acids. Germline CDR1 reads SNHLY; CDR2 reads FYNNEI. The V and J ends lost 4 bases and 3 bases, in that order; junction bases with no gene match: 3. In DNA form, the CDR3 reads TGTGCCAGCAGTGGGACAGGCCACTACGAGCAGTACTTC. Its protein is CASSGTGHYEQYF.

The CDR3 here is CASSKPRLAGGRNEQFF. CDR3 DNA: TGTGCCAGTAGTAAACCAAGACTAGCGGGGGGGAGAAATGAGCAGTTCTTC. This rearrangement joins TRBV19 to TRBJ2-1, with TRBD2 identical over 14 bases. V lost 4 bases to trimming and J lost 7 bases; unmatched junction nucleotides: 9. Germline lookup yields CDR1 LNHDA and CDR2 SQIVND (reference sequence). CDR3 length: 17 amino acids.

The J gene is TRBJ1-6, the V gene TRBV5-8, with 8 bases aligning to TRBD1. In germline, CDR1 is SGHTS, CDR2 YDEGEE. The CDR3 extends over 15 amino acids. V lost 2 bases, J lost 10 bases, and 8 bases stayed unmatched. CDR3: CASSFAGGHGSPLHF. The DNA for the CDR3 is TGTGCCAGCAGCTTCGCAGGGGGCCATGGATCACCCCTCCACTTT.

This chain links TRBV2 with TRBJ2-2; 9 bases are a match to TRBD1. CDR3 length equals 13 residues. V shed 6 bases and J 7 bases; nucleotides not matched to a gene: 3. Germline assignment: CDR1 SNHLY and CDR2 FYNNEI. The CDR3 is CASRQGAGGELFF. The CDR3 DNA sequence: TGTGCCAGCAGACAGGGGGCGGGCGGGGAGCTGTTTTTT.

The chain uses TRBV7-9 and TRBJ1-1; TRBD1 matches 11 bases. There are 16 residues in the CDR3. The ends lost 1 base at V and 3 bases at J; junction bases unmatched: 4. From germline, CDR1 is SEHNR and CDR2 FQNEAQ (reference sequence). The CDR3 DNA reads TGTGCCAGCAGCTTAGGGTTGGGACAGGGGGACACTGAAGCTTTCTTT. Translation gives CASSLGLGQGDTEAFF.

The chain links TRBV5-1 to TRBJ2-7; 7 positions agree with TRBD1. V dropped 4 bases and J dropped 6; count of bases not matched to a gene: 4. Germline CDR1 SGHRS, CDR2 YFSETQ. The CDR3 runs to 12 residues. CDR3 in DNA: TGCGCCAGCAGCCAGGACAGGCGCGAGCAGTACTTC. It specifies CASSQDRREQYF.

V usage is TRBV6-6 and J usage is TRBJ2-4; D is perhaps TRBD2 (7 bases). There are 13 residues in the CDR3. V lost 5 bases and J lost 7, with 12 bases in between. The germline CDR1 and CDR2 sequences are MNHNY and SVGAGI (reference sequence). As DNA, the CDR3 is TGTGCCAGCAGTCAAGGGGGGGGGAACATTCAGTACTTC. Amino acids: CASSQGGGNIQYF.

This clone has just one count. The rearrangement uses TRBV5-6 and TRBJ1-4; TRBD1 agrees at 8 bases. This CDR3 is 17 amino acids long. J was trimmed by 2 bases and V by 5 bases; bases with no gene match: 11. From germline, CDR1 is SGHDT and CDR2 YYEEEE. CDR3 in amino acids: CASRSRTGPRTNEKLFF. DNA for the CDR3: TGTGCCAGCAGGTCCCGGACAGGGCCAAGGACTAATGAAAAACTGTTTTTT.

The chain carries TRBV2 and TRBJ1-4; 7 positions agree with TRBD1. The V gene end was trimmed by 9 bases and the J gene end by 1 base; junction bases not matched to a gene: 5. The CDR3 length is 14 residues. The V gene's germline CDR1 is SNHLY and CDR2 FYNNEI. CDR3 DNA: TGTGCCAGTGACAGGGTTGTAACTAATGAAAAACTGTTTTTT. This encodes CASDRVVTNEKLFF.

This chain uses TRBV11-2 with TRBJ2-5; 9 nucleotides agree with TRBD1. Germline values: CDR1 SGHAT, CDR2 FQNNGV. The V segment lost 5 bases and the J segment 7 bases; nucleotides outside the gene matches: 5. This CDR3 contains 13 residues. The CDR3: CASSQQGAGTQYF. In nucleotides, the CDR3 is TGTGCCAGCAGCCAACAGGGGGCTGGGACCCAGTACTTC.

This chain links TRBV13 with TRBJ1-4; 7 positions match TRBD1. Trimming cost V 4 bases and J 6 bases; bases outside gene matches: 8. CDR1 is PRHDT and CDR2 is FYEKMQ in the germline V gene (reference sequence). The length of the CDR3 is 15 residues. The CDR3 DNA reads as TGTGCCAGCAGCTCGCGACAGGGTCAGCATGAAAAACTGTTTTTT. Amino acid sequence: CASSSRQGQHEKLFF.

The chain has TRBV6-5 and TRBJ2-3, with 8 bases identical to TRBD2. This CDR3 contains 15 residues. The V gene end was trimmed by 2 bases and the J gene end by 0 bases; junction bases not matched to a gene: 1. The germline V gene has CDR1 MNHEY and CDR2 SVGAGI. CDR3 DNA: TGTGCCAGCAGTTACATAGCGGGGAGCACAGATACGCAGTATTTT. This sequence encodes CASSYIAGSTDTQYF.

J is TRBJ1-5 and V is TRBV6-5; D is perhaps TRBD1 (6 bases). With 6 bases removed from V and 3 bases from J, the gap between germline ends came to 12 bases. This CDR3 has 14 residues. Per germline, CDR1 MNHEY and CDR2 SVGAGI. In DNA, the CDR3 is TGTGCCAGCAGCTTGGACAGCAACAATCAGCCCCAGCATTTT. This encodes CASSLDSNNQPQHF.

The rearrangement joins TRBV5-1 to TRBJ1-5; no clear D gene. V lost 4 bases and J 4 bases, leaving 9 bases between the germline ends. This CDR3 spans 13 amino acids. Germline CDR1 SGHRS, CDR2 YFSETQ. The CDR3 DNA sequence: TGCGCCAGCAGCATGACTTCTAATCAGCCCCAGCATTTT. Translating gives CASSMTSNQPQHF. The whole variable domain, filled in from reference TRBV5-1 and TRBJ1-5, reads KAGVTQTPRYLIKTRGQQVTLSCSPISGHRSVSWYQQTPGQGLQFLFEYFSETQRNKGNFPGRFSGRQFSNSRSEMNVSTLELGDSALYLCASSMTSNQPQHFGDGTRLSIL.

The chain carries TRBV10-3 and TRBJ1-2; 9 nucleotides line up with TRBD1. J gave up 12 bases and V 4 bases, and 18 bases lay outside the gene matches. Germline lookup yields CDR1 ENHRY and CDR2 SYGVKD. The CDR3 is 16 residues long. For the CDR3, the DNA is TGTGCCATCAGTGGGGGACAGGGAGGAACCCCTATGGCTAACACCTTC. It translates to CAISGGQGGTPMANTF.

The chain employs TRBV2 and TRBJ2-5; tentatively, D is TRBD2 (6 bases). This CDR3 region has 15 residues. Germline loops: CDR1 SNHLY, CDR2 FYNNEI. V was clipped by 4 bases and J by 1 base, with 13 bases between them. The CDR3 reads CASSGGGVSQETQYF. The CDR3 DNA reads TGTGCCAGCAGTGGGGGCGGGGTCTCCCAAGAGACCCAGTACTTC. The full variable domain, with the rest looked up from reference TRBV2 and TRBJ2-5, is EPEVTQTPSHQVTQMGQEVILRCVPISNHLYFYWYRQILGQKVEFLVSFYNNEISEKSEIFDDQFSVERPDGSNFTLKIRSTKLEDSAMYFCASSGGGVSQETQYFGPGTRLLVL.

V gene TRBV11-1 combines with J gene TRBJ2-1; 10 bases are shared with TRBD1. CDR3 length equals 15 residues. Germline CDR1 reads SGHAT; CDR2 reads FQDESV (reference sequence). V lost 5 bases and J lost 7; bases outside the gene matches: 8. This chain's CDR3 is CASSPGQGGRNEQFF. CDR3 nucleotides: TGTGCCAGCAGCCCCGGACAGGGGGGAAGGAATGAGCAGTTCTTC.